Following are 17 T cell receptor beta chains from one sample sequenced in a study of naive and memory T cell subsets. These receptors lack a known antigen. Whole-study findings and limits: Possibly reflecting memory cells re-expressing CD45RA, a few larger clonotypes occurred in naive repertoires, especially CD8.

An equimolar mix of two oligonucleotides served as the beta constant-region primer for TRBC1 and TRBC2. Nested alpha and beta constant-region primers with the SP2 primer drove four PCR rounds on ligated cDNA. Via MiXCR, TCRdb re-called the UMI-ligation and nested PCR reads, giving one row per CDR3 protein. Of 98,000 or so distinct CDR3 sequences detected, around 10% appear once; the ten largest clones hold over 0.11%. Sequenced: naive CD4+ T cells from blood. The receptors originated from a human donor in good health.

The J gene is TRBJ1-6, the V gene TRBV20-1; the D is unclear. The V end was cut by 1 base, the J end by 7 bases, with 11 bases between. Germline CDR1 DFQATT, CDR2 SNEGSKA (reference sequence). This CDR3 comprises 14 residues. This chain's CDR3 is CSARVSARNSPLHF. The CDR3 bases are TGCAGTGCTAGAGTGTCGGCAAGAAATTCACCCCTCCACTTT.

This clonotype occurred many times. V is TRBV9 and J is TRBJ2-5; TRBD2 might be the D (6 bases). V lost 0 bases and J lost 1, with 10 bases in between. The germline gives CDR1 SGDLS, CDR2 YYNGEE. The CDR3 is 15 residues long. The DNA of the CDR3 is TGTGCCAGCAGCGTAGCTCCCGGGGGCCAAGAGACCCAGTACTTC. This sequence encodes CASSVAPGGQETQYF.

In this sample, this clonotype turned up many times. J is TRBJ2-1 and V is TRBV7-3, with D perhaps matching TRBD2 (5 bases). This CDR3 spans 16 amino acids. Germline assignment: CDR1 SGHTA and CDR2 FQGTGA. V lost 1 base and J 9 bases, leaving 19 bases between the germline ends. CDR3: CASSLNSFGRRSEQFF. The CDR3 DNA reads as TGTGCCAGCAGCTTAAATTCCTTTGGGCGGAGGAGTGAGCAGTTCTTC.

This clonotype was observed a few times. This chain connects TRBV28 to TRBJ1-6; tentative D call: TRBD1 (5 bases). Germline values: CDR1 MDHEN, CDR2 SYDVKM. There are 15 residues in the CDR3. V gave up 1 base and J gave up 7 bases, with 11 bases separating them. CDR3 sequence reads: CASSLFAAGNSPLHF. CDR3 bases: TGTGCCAGCAGTTTATTTGCGGCAGGGAATTCACCCCTCCACTTT.

The V gene is TRBV7-3, the J gene TRBJ1-3; no clear D gene. V dropped 6 bases and J dropped 4 bases, with 4 bases sitting between them. CDR3 length equals 11 residues. Looked up from germline, CDR1 is SGHTA and CDR2 is FQGTGA. CDR3 coding DNA: TGTGCCAGCAGTGACGGAAACACCATATATTTT. Translation gives CASSDGNTIYF.

This clonotype was seen at least ten times. The genes are TRBV29-1 and TRBJ2-7, with D possibly matching TRBD2 (6 bases). In germline, CDR1 is SQVTM, CDR2 ANQGSEA. Trimming pared 0 bases from V and 6 bases from J, leaving 18 bases between. This CDR3 contains 15 residues. The DNA for the CDR3 is TGCAGCGTTGAAGAGGGCCCGGGACTCAAAGGCGAGCAGTACTTC. Encoded protein: CSVEEGPGLKGEQYF.

The chain uses TRBV6-2 or TRBV6-3 and TRBJ2-7; 7 nucleotides agree with TRBD2. CDR3 length: 14 residues. V gave up 0 bases and J gave up 3 bases; unmatched junction bases: 2. Germline CDR1 and CDR2: MNHEY and SVGEGT. The CDR3 DNA follows: TGTGCCAGCAGTTACTCGGGAGGGTACTACGAGCAGTACTTC. Protein: CASSYSGGYYEQYF.

This clonotype showed up many times. The rearrangement links TRBV5-4 to TRBJ2-1; D remains ambiguous. Between the trimmed V and J ends, which lost 5 bases and 8 bases, there was a span of 14 bases. The V gene's germline CDR1 is SGHNT and CDR2 YYREEE (reference sequence). The CDR3 has 13 residues. In nucleotides, the CDR3 is TGTGCCAGCAGTCGATCCCAGTACGATGAGCAGTTCTTC. Protein sequence: CASSRSQYDEQFF.

This chain's CDR3 is CASGRGASTDTQYF. The CDR3 coding sequence is TGTGCCAGCGGTCGGGGGGCTAGCACAGATACGCAGTATTTT. The chain carries TRBV11-2 and TRBJ2-3; tentatively, D is TRBD2 (7 bases). V dropped 8 bases and J dropped 0 bases, with 12 bases sitting between them. This CDR3 is 14 amino acids long. Germline values: CDR1 SGHAT, CDR2 FQNNGV.

This clonotype turned up a few times. The J gene is TRBJ2-1, the V gene TRBV29-1; D not certain. V lost 3 bases to trimming and J lost 7 bases, with 10 bases between them. CDR1 and CDR2 (germline): SQVTM, ANQGSEA. This CDR3 is built from 12 residues. The CDR3 spells CSVDGQQNEQFF. In nucleotides, the CDR3 is TGCAGCGTTGATGGCCAGCAAAATGAGCAGTTCTTC.

The CDR3: CASSPTLEGRETQYF. The CDR3 nucleotides are TGTGCCAGCAGCCCTACTTTGGAGGGGAGAGAGACCCAGTACTTC. The chain is built from TRBV9 and TRBJ2-5, with TRBD2 as a possible D gene (6 bases). Trimming shortened V by 4 bases and J by 4 bases, and 17 bases separated the two germline ends. Germline lookup yields CDR1 SGDLS and CDR2 YYNGEE. This CDR3 has 15 residues.

CDR3 nucleotides: TGTGCCAGCAGTGAATCTCAAGGGGGCAGGCAAGAGACCCAGTACTTC. This translates into CASSESQGGRQETQYF. This chain connects TRBV2 to TRBJ2-5, with TRBD1 identical over 7 bases. With 2 bases clipped from V and 2 bases from J, the junction kept 8 bases outside the gene matches. Germline loops: CDR1 SNHLY, CDR2 FYNNEI. The CDR3 length is 16 residues.

This clonotype came up a few times. The rearrangement joins TRBV20-1 to TRBJ1-1; D is undetermined. Germline V CDR1 and CDR2: DFQATT, SNEGSKA (reference sequence). V was shortened by 3 bases and J by 3 bases, with 11 bases between the two germline ends. The CDR3 runs 13 residues. The CDR3 here is CSASGQLYTEAFF. DNA for the CDR3: TGCAGTGCTAGCGGTCAGTTATACACTGAAGCTTTCTTT.

This clonotype has only a few counts. The V gene is TRBV6-2 or TRBV6-3, the J gene TRBJ2-5; 14 bases align to TRBD2. There are 19 residues in the CDR3. V was pared by 2 bases and J by 4 bases, with 12 bases of the junction left unmatched. Per the germline V gene, CDR1 is MNHEY and CDR2 is SVGEGT. The DNA for the CDR3 is TGTGCCAGCAGTTACGATTCCGGACTAGCGGGGGGAAGGAGAGAGACCCAGTACTTC. It encodes CASSYDSGLAGGRRETQYF.

This clonotype occurred a few times. The rearrangement joins TRBV5-1 to TRBJ1-4; perhaps TRBD1 as D (5 bases). Between the trimmed V and J ends, which lost 2 bases and 16 bases, there was a span of 18 bases. This CDR3 is 13 amino acids long. The germline gives CDR1 SGHRS, CDR2 YFSETQ. The CDR3 loop reads CASSFRTDGTQFF. CDR3 DNA sequence: TGCGCCAGCAGCTTTAGAACCGACGGGACGCAGTTTTTT.

At least ten counts were recorded for this clonotype. The rearrangement uses TRBV29-1 and TRBJ2-7; D possibly uses TRBD1 or TRBD2 (5 bases each). This CDR3 spans 14 amino acids. V shed 7 bases and J shed 0 bases, with 16 bases lying between them. CDR1 SQVTM and CDR2 ANQGSEA come from the germline V gene. CDR3 sequence (DNA): TGCAGCGGATCGGGGACCGCGAGCTCCTACGAGCAGTACTTC. This sequence encodes CSGSGTASSYEQYF.

The chain uses TRBV28 and TRBJ2-7; a possible D gene is TRBD1 (5 bases). The CDR3 has 13 residues. Germline CDR1 and CDR2: MDHEN and SYDVKM. V was pared by 7 bases and J by 7 bases, with 17 bases between. The CDR3 DNA reads as TGTGCCAGCACGGGTTCCCCACAGGTTGAGCAGTACTTC. It is translated as CASTGSPQVEQYF.